The next 2 T cell receptor beta chains were all read from a single sample in a study of naive and memory T cell subsets. Alpha and beta constant region primers primed reverse transcription for blood and skin samples. TCRdb fed the 5' RACE reads into MiXCR, producing one record per CDR3 protein. The sample has over 20,000 distinct CDR3 sequences, approximately 22% seen once; the top ten hold over 1.5%. Whole blood, about 2.5 ml, came from adult healthy volunteers. All receptors come from a female donor in good health.

This clonotype was picked up many times. V and J are TRBV6-5 and TRBJ2-4; 8 bases match TRBD1. CDR1 and CDR2 (germline): MNHEY, SVGAGI. This CDR3 has 18 residues. V was pared by 5 bases and J by 1 base, with 13 bases of the junction left unmatched. This chain's CDR3 is CASSTKLDRAEAKNIQYF. The CDR3 nucleotides are TGTGCCAGCAGTACAAAGCTGGACAGGGCTGAGGCCAAAAACATTCAGTACTTC.

The genes are TRBV29-1 and TRBJ2-3, with 7 bases that match TRBD1. Germline V gene data show CDR1 as SQVTM and CDR2 as ANQGSEA. CDR3 length: 14 residues. The junction had 13 bases not matched to a gene; V was cut back by 8 bases and J by 5 bases. This CDR3 reads CSFCPHNRGDTQYF. CDR3 coding DNA: TGCAGCTTCTGTCCCCACAACAGGGGAGATACGCAGTATTTT.